This T cell receptor beta chain originates from a study of graft-versus-host responses after intestinal transplantation. Study-level background: The transplants performed in recipients were multivisceral, liver-intestinal, or isolated intestinal. Each recipient received anti-thymocyte globulin induction, then tacrolimus and steroids for roughly 3 years.

The CDR3 length is 14 residues. Trimming removed 5 bases at V and 6 bases at J, with 14 bases between. Per the germline V gene, CDR1 is MNHEY and CDR2 is SMNVEV (reference sequence). With regard to this clone: The antigen is not known.

General observations from the study: Investigators detected GvH clones in recipient marrow, with some emerging earlier in ileum or blood.

The method was immunoSEQ multiplex PCR; TCRdb's version includes in-frame clones alone and lacks a portion of them. The sample records fewer than 120,000 clones, around 95% being singletons. This rearrangement joins TRBV27 to TRBJ2-1, with D maybe TRBD1 (6 bases). The receptor's source is a human donor who received an intestinal transplant. The material was unstimulated CD8+ T cells sorted from spleen or lymph node cells, obtained before intestinal transplant. DNA for the CDR3: TGTGCCAGCAGTCCGGGGACACTCGGCAATGAGCAGTTCTTC. Translation: CASSPGTLGNEQFF.